Each of the 16 T cell receptor beta chains below was sequenced from the same sample in a study of T cells in women clearing cervical HPV infection. Generated by immunoSEQ multiplex PCR, the TCRdb table keeps only in-frame clones and is missing some. Recorded for this sample: about 41,000 clones. The specimen sequenced was blood buffy coat. These receptor sequences come from a woman aged 18-70 years with a cervical HPV16 infection that either progressed to CIN3+ or cleared (not recorded which).

A remark on this clone: The CDR3 is cut off 3 residues early in the read; its end comes from the germline J gene. The rearrangement joins TRBV11-2 to TRBJ1-3; 8 bases align to TRBD1. The CDR3 covers 11 residues. From germline, CDR1 is SGHAT and CDR2 FQNNGV. The CDR3 loop reads CASSRGQDIYF. Incomplete CDR3 DNA: TGTGCCAGCAGCCGGGGACAGGAC.

Points on this clone: The CDR3 goes on 3 residues after the read ends, and that part is filled in from the germline J gene. The chain recombines TRBV4-1 with TRBJ1-6; the D gene is possibly TRBD1 (6 bases). The CDR3 has 16 residues. Germline values: CDR1 MGHRA, CDR2 YSYEKL. V dropped 0 bases and J dropped 10 bases, with 16 bases sitting between them. The CDR3 bases that were read are TGCGCCAGCAGCCAAGATGGCGGGGGCGCCTGGTCACCC. It codes for CASSQDGGGAWSP. The whole CDR3 protein reads CASSQDGGGAWSPLHF.

Of note for this clone: The read ends 3 residues before the CDR3 terminus; that terminus is restored from the germline J gene. The chain joins TRBV7-9 to TRBJ1-1; no clear D. The CDR3 length is 13 residues. V lost 5 bases and J lost 2, with 9 bases in between. Germline values: CDR1 SEHNR, CDR2 FQNEAQ (reference sequence). CDR3 bases read: TGTGCCAGCAGCCAGGAGGGTAACACTGAA. Translated: CASSQEGNTE. The whole CDR3 is CASSQEGNTEAFF.

On this clone: The CDR3 goes on 3 residues after the read ends, and that part is filled in from the germline J gene. The V call is TRBV19, the J call TRBJ2-5, with D uncertain. The length of the CDR3 is 13 residues. CDR1 is LNHDA and CDR2 is SQIVND in the germline V gene (reference sequence). The V and J ends lost 4 bases and 2 bases respectively, with 8 bases between them. The chain's CDR3 is CASSSLLQETQYF. Incomplete CDR3 DNA: TGTGCCAGTAGTAGTTTGCTACAAGAGACC.

For this clone: The observed sequence ends 3 residues before the CDR3 terminus, with the missing tail filled in from the germline J gene. The J gene is TRBJ2-5, the V gene TRBV6-1, with 8 positions matching TRBD2. The germline V gene has CDR1 MNHNS and CDR2 SASEGT. V lost 4 bases and J lost 5; bases outside the gene matches: 6. The CDR3 length is 14 residues. The covered CDR3 bases are TGTGCCAGCAGTGTTACTAGCGGCGGCGAGACC. This gives the protein CASSVTSGGET. The whole CDR3 is CASSVTSGGETQYF.

A note on this clone: The CDR3 end lies 3 residues beyond the end of the read and is filled in from the germline J gene. V and J are TRBV29-1 and TRBJ1-2, with TRBD1 as a possible D gene (6 bases). The CDR3 length is 13 residues. Germline CDR1 is SQVTM and CDR2 is ANQGSEA. Partial CDR3 DNA: TGCAGCGTTTACAGGGATGAAAATAAGGGC. Translation: CSVYRDENKG. The complete CDR3 reads CSVYRDENKGYTF.

Concerning this clone: The CDR3 goes on 3 residues after the read ends, and that part is filled in from the germline J gene. The V and J genes are TRBV20-1 and TRBJ2-1; TRBD2 matches 7 bases. The length of the CDR3 is 14 residues. Germline CDR1 DFQATT, CDR2 SNEGSKA (reference sequence). The trim removed 1 base at V and 3 bases at J, leaving 3 bases unmatched. CDR3 region: CSARGGLDYNEQFF. The CDR3 DNA, read in part, is TGCAGTGCTAGAGGAGGACTAGACTACAATGAG.

Of note for this clone: The sequenced fragment ends 3 residues before the CDR3 boundary, so the rest is inferred from the germline J gene. J is TRBJ1-2 and V is TRBV7-3; 7 bases map to TRBD1. The ends lost 4 bases at V and 4 bases at J; junction bases unmatched: 9. This CDR3 comprises 15 residues. Per germline, CDR1 SGHTA and CDR2 FQGTGA. The sequenced part of the CDR3 DNA is TGTGCCAGCAGCTACGGTCCGGGACAGCCCTATGGC. This gives the protein CASSYGPGQPYG. Given in full, the CDR3 is CASSYGPGQPYGYTF.

CDR3 DNA (partial): TGTGCCAGTAGTATCGGGCAGGGGAACGACGAAAAA. Amino acids: CASSIGQGNDEK. The entire CDR3 protein reads CASSIGQGNDEKLFF. The rearrangement links TRBV19 to TRBJ1-4; perhaps TRBD1 as D (6 bases). The read falls 3 residues short of the CDR3 end, and the missing part is taken from the germline J gene. The CDR3 length is 15 residues. The germline V and J ends were trimmed by 3 bases and 8 bases, with 16 bases remaining between them. Germline V gene data show CDR1 as LNHDA and CDR2 as SQIVND (reference sequence).

A remark on this clone: Read data end 3 residues before the CDR3 end; the end is taken from the germline J gene. The J gene is TRBJ1-1, the V gene TRBV7-6; tentatively, D is TRBD1 (5 bases). Germline V gene data show CDR1 as SGHVS and CDR2 as FNYEAQ. The CDR3 sequence is 12 residues long. V was shortened by 4 bases and J by 3 bases, with 6 bases between the two germline ends. CDR3 protein: CASSWGDTEAFF. The sequenced part of the CDR3 DNA is TGTGCCAGCAGCTGGGGGGACACTGAA.

On this clone itself: The CDR3 end falls 3 residues outside the read, so it is completed with the germline J gene. This chain joins TRBV3-1 (or the pseudogene TRBV3-2) and TRBJ1-5; 9 positions match TRBD1. After removal of 3 bases from V and 4 bases from J, the junction contained 10 bases not matched to a gene. The CDR3 is 17 residues long. Germline V gene sequence: CDR1 LGHDT, CDR2 YNNKEL (reference sequence). CDR3 in amino acids: CASSHSLKTGGNQPQHF. The covered CDR3 bases are TGTGCCAGCAGCCATAGCCTCAAGACAGGGGGGAATCAGCCC.

About this clone itself: Read coverage stops 3 residues before the CDR3 terminus; the germline J gene supplies the remainder. The rearrangement joins TRBV20-1 to TRBJ1-1, with TRBD1 identical over 8 bases. This CDR3 comprises 15 residues. The germline V gene has CDR1 DFQATT and CDR2 SNEGSKA (reference sequence). CDR3 amino acids: CSARFRHRGEREAFF. The covered CDR3 bases are TGCAGTGCTAGATTTCGTCACAGGGGGGAACGAGAA.

Comments on this clone: The missing CDR3 end, 3 residues past where the read stops, is filled in from the germline J gene. The V gene is TRBV10-1, the J gene TRBJ1-1; D may be TRBD1 (6 bases). Per germline, CDR1 WNHNN and CDR2 SYGVQD (reference sequence). The CDR3 sequence is 13 residues long. Trimming cost V 8 bases and J 0 bases, with 10 bases left between them. The DNA read from the CDR3 is TGCGCCAGCTTTAGACAGGTGAACACTGAA. It codes for CASFRQVNTE. In full, the CDR3 reads CASFRQVNTEAFF.

A note on this clone: With the read ending 3 residues before the CDR3 end, the germline J gene is used to fill in that end. The rearrangement joins TRBV18 to TRBJ2-5, with TRBD1 matching 7 bases. Germline CDR1 is KGHSH and CDR2 is LQKENI. V lost 5 bases to trimming and J lost 2 bases; unmatched junction nucleotides: 2. This CDR3 region has 13 residues. The CDR3 DNA, read in part, is TGTGCCAGCTCAGGGACAGCACAAGAGACC. It yields the protein CASSGTAQET. The whole CDR3 region reads CASSGTAQETQYF.

As concerns this clone: Read coverage stops 3 residues before the CDR3 terminus; the germline J gene supplies the remainder. The rearrangement uses TRBV11-2 and TRBJ2-3, with 8 bases matching TRBD2. The germline gives CDR1 SGHAT, CDR2 FQNNGV. Trimming took 6 bases from V and 4 from J; bases not matched to a gene: 9. This CDR3 has 15 residues. CDR3 DNA, as far as it was read: TGTGCCAGCAGGGGAACAGCGGGAGAGGCAGATACG. It yields the protein CASRGTAGEADT. The entire CDR3 protein reads CASRGTAGEADTQYF.

As for this clone: The read ends 3 residues shy of where the CDR3 ends; the end is completed using the germline J gene. V usage is TRBV20-1 and J usage is TRBJ2-3; D is unresolved. This CDR3 contains 16 residues. V was trimmed by 0 bases and J by 2 bases, leaving 15 bases between them. The germline V gene has CDR1 DFQATT and CDR2 SNEGSKA (reference sequence). This CDR3 is CSARDPGPAVTDTQYF. The covered CDR3 bases are TGCAGTGCTAGAGATCCAGGTCCGGCAGTCACAGATACG.